This note documents a single TCR beta chain sequence. The data originate from a study of blood T cell repertoires in COVID-19. Study at large: Researchers got acute and convalescent COVID-19 samples from the United States, Italy and Spain. T cells, B-cell-depleted T cells, or PBMCs supplied cDNA or gDNA.

Per the original data handling: By means of reference gene primer amplification, nucleated cell counts were estimated. The data were produced by immunoSEQ multiplex PCR, yet TCRdb's version contains in-frame clones alone and is incomplete. The DNA was the basis for D and trimming; V, J and clone size are from that table. The profile shows 25,000 to 35,000 clones, approximately 86% of them singletons. The receptor was isolated from a human donor in a cohort sampled during active COVID-19. The donor label of this sample is uncertain. Material for sequencing was peripheral blood.

CDR3 in amino acids: CASSVGLAGGPEGEQFF. The CDR3 DNA is TGTGCCAGCAGCGTAGGGCTAGCGGGAGGCCCCGAAGGTGAGCAGTTCTTC. The rearrangement links TRBV9 to TRBJ2-1, with 11 bases lining up with TRBD2. V was pared by 0 bases and J by 9 bases, with 11 bases of the junction left unmatched. The CDR3 is 17 residues long. Per germline, CDR1 SGDLS and CDR2 YYNGEE.